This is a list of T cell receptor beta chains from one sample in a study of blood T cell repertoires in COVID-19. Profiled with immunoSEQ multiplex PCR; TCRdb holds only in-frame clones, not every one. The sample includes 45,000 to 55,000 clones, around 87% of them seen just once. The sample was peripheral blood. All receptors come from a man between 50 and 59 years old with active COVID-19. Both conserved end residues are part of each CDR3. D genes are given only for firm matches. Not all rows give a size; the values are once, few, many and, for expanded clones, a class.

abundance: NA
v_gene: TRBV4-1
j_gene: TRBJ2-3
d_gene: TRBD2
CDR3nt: TGCGCCAGCAGCCAACCCCTGCGGGGGAGGGGCACAGATACGCAGTATTTT
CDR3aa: CASSQPLRGRGTDTQYF

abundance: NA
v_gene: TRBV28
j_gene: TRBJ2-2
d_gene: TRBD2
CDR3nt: TGTGCCAGCAGTTTCTTGGCTAGCGGGAGGGGGAACGCCGGGGAGCTGTTTTTT
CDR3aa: CASSFLASGRGNAGELFF

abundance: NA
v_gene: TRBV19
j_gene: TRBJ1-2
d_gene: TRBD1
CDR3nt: TGTGCCAGTAGTATCGCGACAGGGATATATGGCTACACCTTC
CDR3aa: CASSIATGIYGYTF

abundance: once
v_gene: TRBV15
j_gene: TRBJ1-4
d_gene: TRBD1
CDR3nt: TGTGCCACCAGTAGCGGGACAGGGGAGGTCCGGGAAAAACTGTTTTTT
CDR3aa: CATSSGTGEVREKLFF

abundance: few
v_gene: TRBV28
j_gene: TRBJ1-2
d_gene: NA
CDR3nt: TGTGCCAGCAGTTTACCGGGAGGGTACGAGGGCTACACCTTC
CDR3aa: CASSLPGGYEGYTF

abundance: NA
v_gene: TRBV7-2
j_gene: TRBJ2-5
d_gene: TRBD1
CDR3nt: TGTGCCAGCAGCTCCCAGACAGGGGTCCAAGAGACCCAGTACTTC
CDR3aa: CASSSQTGVQETQYF

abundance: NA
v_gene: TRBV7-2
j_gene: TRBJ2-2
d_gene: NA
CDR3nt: TGTGCCAGCAGCCGGAAATATACTACAGGGCTTCAAACCGGGGAGCTGTTTTTT
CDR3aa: CASSRKYTTGLQTGELFF

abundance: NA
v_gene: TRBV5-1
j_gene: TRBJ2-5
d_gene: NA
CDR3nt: TGCGCCAGCAGCTTTGGGGGGACGGAAGAGACCCAGTACTTC
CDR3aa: CASSFGGTEETQYF

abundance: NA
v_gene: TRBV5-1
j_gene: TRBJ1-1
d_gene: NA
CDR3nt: TGCGCCAGCAGCGCAAACAGGGACCAAGAAGCTTTCTTT
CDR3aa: CASSANRDQEAFF

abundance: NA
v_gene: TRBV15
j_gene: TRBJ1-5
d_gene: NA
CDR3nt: TGTGCCACCAGCAGAGATACCCAGGTCCAGCAGCCCCAGCATTTT
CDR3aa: CATSRDTQVQQPQHF

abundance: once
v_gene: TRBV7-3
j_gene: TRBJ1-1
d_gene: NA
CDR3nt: TGTGCCAGCAGCTTAAAGGGTACTAGGCTCTTGAACACTGAAGCTTTCTTT
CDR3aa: CASSLKGTRLLNTEAFF

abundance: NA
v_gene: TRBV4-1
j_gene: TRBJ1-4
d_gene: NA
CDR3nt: TGCGCCAGCAGCCAAGATCCCGCGACACCTAATGAAAAACTGTTTTTT
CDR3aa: CASSQDPATPNEKLFF

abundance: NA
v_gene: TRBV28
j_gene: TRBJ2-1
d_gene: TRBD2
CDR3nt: TGTGCCAGCAGTTTTGGGACTAGCGGGGGGGCCTGGGATGAGCAGTTCTTC
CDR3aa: CASSFGTSGGAWDEQFF

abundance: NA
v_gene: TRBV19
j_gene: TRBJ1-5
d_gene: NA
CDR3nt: TGTGCCAGTAGTATAGAGGGGGGTCAGAGCAATCAGCCCCAGCATTTT
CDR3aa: CASSIEGGQSNQPQHF

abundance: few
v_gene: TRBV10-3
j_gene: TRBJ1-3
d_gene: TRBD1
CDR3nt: TGTGCCATCAGCCCCGGGACAGCTGGAAACACCATATATTTT
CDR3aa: CAISPGTAGNTIYF

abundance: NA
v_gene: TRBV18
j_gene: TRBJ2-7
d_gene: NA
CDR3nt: TGTGCCAGCTCACCTCAGGGTTATGCCTACGAGCAGTACTTC
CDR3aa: CASSPQGYAYEQYF

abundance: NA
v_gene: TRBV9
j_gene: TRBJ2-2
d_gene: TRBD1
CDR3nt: TGTGCCAGCAGCGTCAGACAGGGGATCAACTCCGGGGAGCTGTTTTTT
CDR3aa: CASSVRQGINSGELFF

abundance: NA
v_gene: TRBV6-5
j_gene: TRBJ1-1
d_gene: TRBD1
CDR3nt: TGTGCCAGCAGGTACCGGACAGGATTGAAAGCTTTCTTT
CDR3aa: CASRYRTGLKAFF

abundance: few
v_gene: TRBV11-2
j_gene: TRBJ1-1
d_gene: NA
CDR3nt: TGTGCCAGCAGCTTAGACCAGGGGAACACTGAAGCTTTCTTT
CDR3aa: CASSLDQGNTEAFF

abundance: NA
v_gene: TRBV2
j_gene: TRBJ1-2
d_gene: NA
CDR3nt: TGTGCCAGCACCGATAGACAGCAGTATGGCTACACCTTC
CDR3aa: CASTDRQQYGYTF

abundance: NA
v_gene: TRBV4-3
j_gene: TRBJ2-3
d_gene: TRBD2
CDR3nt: TGCGCCAGCAGCCCTGGACTAGCGGGAATATCAGATACGCAGTATTTT
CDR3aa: CASSPGLAGISDTQYF

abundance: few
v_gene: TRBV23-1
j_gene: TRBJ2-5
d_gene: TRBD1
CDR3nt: TGCGCCAGCATCCACAACGGGACAGTGCGACCAGGGGAGACCCAGTACTTC
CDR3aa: CASIHNGTVRPGETQYF

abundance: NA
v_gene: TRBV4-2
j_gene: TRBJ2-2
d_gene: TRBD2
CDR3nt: TGTGCCAGCAGCTGGGACTACCGGTCTATCGGGGAGCTGTTTTTT
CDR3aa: CASSWDYRSIGELFF

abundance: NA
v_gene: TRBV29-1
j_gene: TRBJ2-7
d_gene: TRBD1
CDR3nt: TGCAGCGTTGACACGACAGGGTCCTACGAGCAGTACTTC
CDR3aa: CSVDTTGSYEQYF

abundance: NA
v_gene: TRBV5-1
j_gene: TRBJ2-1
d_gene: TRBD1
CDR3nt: TGCGCCAGCAGCTTAGCCCCCGGGACAGAGGCCTACAATGAGCAGTTCTTC
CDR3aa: CASSLAPGTEAYNEQFF

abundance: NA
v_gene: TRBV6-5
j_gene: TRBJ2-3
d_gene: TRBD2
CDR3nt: TGTGCCAGCAGGCCTCGGGGGGGGAGCACAGATACGCAGTATTTT
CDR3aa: CASRPRGGSTDTQYF

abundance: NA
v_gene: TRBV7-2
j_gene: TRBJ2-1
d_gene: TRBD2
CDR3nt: TGTGCCAGCAGCTTAGCCGGGACTAGCGGGAGAGGGGGGAAGTTCTTC
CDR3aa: CASSLAGTSGRGGKFF

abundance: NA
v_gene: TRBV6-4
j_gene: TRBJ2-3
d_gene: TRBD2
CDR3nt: TGTGCCAACGCCGGGACTAGCGGGGTCGCCGTTTCAGATACGCAGTATTTT
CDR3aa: CANAGTSGVAVSDTQYF

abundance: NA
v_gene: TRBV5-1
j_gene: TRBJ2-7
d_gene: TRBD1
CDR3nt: TGCGCCAGCAGCTCACGGACAGGGAAAACCTACGAGCAGTACTTC
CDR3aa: CASSSRTGKTYEQYF

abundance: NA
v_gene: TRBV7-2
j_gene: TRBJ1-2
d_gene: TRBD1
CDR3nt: TGTGCCAGCAGCTTAATGAGGCAGGGGGCGAGCGGTGGCTACACCTTC
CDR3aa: CASSLMRQGASGGYTF

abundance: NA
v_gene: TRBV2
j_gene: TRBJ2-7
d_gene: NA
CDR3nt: TGTGCCAGCAGTCGGGCCGGAACAGGCCCCTACGAGCAGTACTTC
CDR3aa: CASSRAGTGPYEQYF

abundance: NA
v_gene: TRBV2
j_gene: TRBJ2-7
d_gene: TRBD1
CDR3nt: TGTGCCAGCAGTGAAGTGGGGGACAGGGGCATCTACGAGCAGTACTTC
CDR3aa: CASSEVGDRGIYEQYF

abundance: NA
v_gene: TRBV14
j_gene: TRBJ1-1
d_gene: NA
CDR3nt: TGTGCCAGCAGCCTGCTCACGGGACACCTGAACACTGAAGCTTTCTTT
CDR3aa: CASSLLTGHLNTEAFF

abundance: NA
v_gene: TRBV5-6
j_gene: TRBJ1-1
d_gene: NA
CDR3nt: TGTGCCAGCAGCTTGTGGTACCGCAGGGGAACTGGTGAAGCTTTCTTT
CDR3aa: CASSLWYRRGTGEAFF

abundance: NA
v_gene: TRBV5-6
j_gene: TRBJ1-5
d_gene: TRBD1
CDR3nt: TGTGCCAGCAGCTTGGCCGACAGGGTAAACGATCAGCCCCAGCATTTT
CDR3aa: CASSLADRVNDQPQHF

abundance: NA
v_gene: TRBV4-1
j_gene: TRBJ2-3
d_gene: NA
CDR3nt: TGCGCCAGCAGCCCCTCGCCCCTAACAGATACGCAGTATTTT
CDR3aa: CASSPSPLTDTQYF

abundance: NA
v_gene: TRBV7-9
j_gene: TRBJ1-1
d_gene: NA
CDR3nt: TGTGCCAGCAGCTGGACAAACACTGAAGCTTTCTTT
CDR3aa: CASSWTNTEAFF

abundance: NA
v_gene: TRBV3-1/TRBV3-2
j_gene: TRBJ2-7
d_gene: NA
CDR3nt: TGTGCCAGCAGCCAACATGGTGGGCAGTTTGTCTACGAGCAGTACTTC
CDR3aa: CASSQHGGQFVYEQYF

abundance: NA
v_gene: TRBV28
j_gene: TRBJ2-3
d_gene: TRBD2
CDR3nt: TGTGCCAGCAGTTTCGTTCCTAGCGGGTTTCGGGATACGCAGTATTTT
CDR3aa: CASSFVPSGFRDTQYF

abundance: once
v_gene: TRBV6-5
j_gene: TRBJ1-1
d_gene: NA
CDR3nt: TGTGCCAGCAGTTACCACGTCGTCGGCACTGAAGCTTTCTTT
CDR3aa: CASSYHVVGTEAFF

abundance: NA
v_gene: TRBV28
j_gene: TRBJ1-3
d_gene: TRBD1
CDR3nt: TGTGCCAGCAGTCCCCCGGGACAGGGGGCTAACACCATATATTTT
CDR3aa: CASSPPGQGANTIYF

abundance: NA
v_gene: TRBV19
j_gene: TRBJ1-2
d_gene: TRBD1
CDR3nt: TGTGCCAGTAGTTATCCCGACAGGGGGAGTGCTAACTATGGCTACACCTTC
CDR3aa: CASSYPDRGSANYGYTF